These 14 T cell receptor beta chains originate from one sample sequenced in a study of persistence of HIV-infected CD4 T cells. This was the immunoSEQ version 4 assay in survey mode. The table came from immunoSEQ multiplex PCR; TCRdb's copy has only in-frame clones and leaves some out. The sample has roughly 28,000 clones, around 80% seen once. Antigens of these TCRs are unknown. The stimulus was lysate of CMV-infected fibroblasts, roughly 9.2 ug/mL. CD40L/CD69 double-negative CD45RO-high memory CD4+ T cells were collected. This material consisted of CD4+ T cells sorted from PBMCs after roughly 19-hour stimulation, taken from a patient who received antiretroviral therapy. Source of these receptors: an adult woman with HIV who was CMV-seropositive.

The chain uses TRBV19 and TRBJ2-2; TRBD2 matches at 16 bases. V dropped 6 bases and J dropped 4; count of bases not matched to a gene: 14. The CDR3 sequence is 20 residues long. Germline CDR1 LNHDA, CDR2 SQIVND (reference sequence). This chain's CDR3 is CASSRKLGLAGGPSTGELFF. CDR3 nucleotides: TGTGCCAGTAGCCGTAAATTGGGACTAGCGGGGGGGCCGAGCACCGGGGAGCTGTTTTTT.

The chain combines TRBV30 with TRBJ1-2; D is possibly TRBD1 (6 bases). V was trimmed by 0 bases and J by 8 bases, leaving 22 bases between them. Germline V gene data show CDR1 as GTSNPN and CDR2 as SVGIG (reference sequence). The CDR3 contains 16 residues. CDR3 DNA: TGTGCCTGGAGTGTACTGGCGGACAGTCGAGCAGGAGGCTACACCTTC. Translating it yields CAWSVLADSRAGGYTF.

This clone rates as medium-sized (0.01 to 0.1%). This chain links TRBV25-1 with TRBJ1-6, with TRBD1 as a possible D gene (5 bases). Trimming took off 6 bases at V and 7 bases at J, with 13 bases between the two ends. This CDR3 has 14 residues. The germline CDR1 and CDR2 sequences are MGHDK and SYGVNS. In DNA, the CDR3 is TGTGCCAGCAGCACCTTGGGGCAAAATTCACCCCTCCACTTT. This encodes CASSTLGQNSPLHF.

The V and J genes are TRBV12-5 and TRBJ1-5, with D perhaps TRBD1 (5 bases). The CDR3 runs 13 residues. The V end was cut by 1 base, the J end by 7 bases, with 8 bases between. CDR1 and CDR2 from the germline V gene are LGHNT and FRNRAP. In DNA, the CDR3 is TGTGCTAGTGGTTTGGGTCGGGACCAGCCCCAGCATTTT. Residues: CASGLGRDQPQHF.

This clone was found a few times. The V and J genes are TRBV9 and TRBJ1-4; a weak D match, TRBD1 (6 bases). This CDR3 comprises 15 residues. Germline loops: CDR1 SGDLS, CDR2 YYNGEE. The V end was cut by 2 bases, the J end by 4 bases, with 12 bases between. This chain's CDR3 is CASSVGGLINEKLFF. CDR3 DNA sequence: TGTGCCAGCAGCGTTGGGGGGCTGATTAATGAAAAACTGTTTTTT.

The V call is TRBV13, the J call TRBJ1-2; D is ambiguous. Per germline, CDR1 PRHDT and CDR2 FYEKMQ (reference sequence). The CDR3 consists of 14 residues. The V gene lost 5 bases and the J gene lost 9 bases, with 19 bases spanning the gap. This CDR3 reads CASSLRRFLWSYTF. For the CDR3, the DNA is TGTGCCAGCAGCCTTCGGCGTTTTCTATGGAGCTACACCTTC.

This chain uses TRBV6-6 with TRBJ1-3; the D is unclear. Germline V gene data show CDR1 as MNHNY and CDR2 as SVGAGI (reference sequence). CDR3 size: 12 residues. V lost 6 bases, J lost 7 bases, and 10 bases lay in between. The CDR3 sequence: CASSPRSNTIYF. The CDR3 DNA follows: TGTGCCAGCAGCCCCCGCTCGAACACCATATATTTT.

V gene TRBV19 combines with J gene TRBJ2-1, with D possibly being TRBD1 (7 bases). The CDR3 has 16 amino acids. Trimming removed 5 bases at V and 5 bases at J, with 19 bases between. The germline V gene encodes CDR1 LNHDA and CDR2 SQIVND (reference sequence). The CDR3 nucleotides read TGTGCCAGTAGTCCTCGGACAGGCTCGGGAGACAATGAGCAGTTCTTC. Amino acid sequence: CASSPRTGSGDNEQFF.

This chain uses TRBV5-4 with TRBJ1-1; 10 nucleotides line up with TRBD1. This CDR3 region has 14 residues. With 4 bases clipped from V and 5 bases from J, the junction kept 5 bases outside the gene matches. Germline V lookup: CDR1 SGHNT, CDR2 YYREEE (reference sequence). The CDR3: CASSPGTGATEAFF. The CDR3 DNA is TGTGCCAGCAGCCCCGGGACAGGGGCGACTGAAGCTTTCTTT. Full variable domain (missing parts from reference TRBV5-4 and TRBJ1-1): ETGVTQSPTHLIKTRGQQVTLRCSSQSGHNTVSWYQQALGQGPQFIFQYYREEENGRGNFPPRFSGLQFPNYSSELNVNALELDDSALYLCASSPGTGATEAFFGQGTRLTVV.

The V gene is TRBV5-1, the J gene TRBJ2-2; TRBD1 aligns across 10 bases. Germline V gene data show CDR1 as SGHRS and CDR2 as YFSETQ. V lost 3 bases and J lost 4; bases outside the gene matches: 6. The CDR3 extends over 16 amino acids. The DNA of the CDR3 is TGCGCCAGCAGCTATTCGGGACAGGGGAGCACCGGGGAGCTGTTTTTT. Its translation is CASSYSGQGSTGELFF.

The chain has TRBV5-1 and TRBJ1-2; unclear D gene. Trimming took 0 bases from V and 2 from J, leaving 8 bases between them. Germline CDR1 reads SGHRS; CDR2 reads YFSETQ. This CDR3 is 14 amino acids long. The CDR3 bases are TGCGCCAGCAGCTTGGCCGAGATCAACTATGGCTACACCTTC. Translating gives CASSLAEINYGYTF.

The V call is TRBV2, the J call TRBJ2-1, with 13 positions matching TRBD2. The CDR3 sequence is 16 residues long. V was clipped by 6 bases and J by 2 bases; unmatched bases: 4. Germline CDR1 and CDR2: SNHLY and FYNNEI. This CDR3 reads CASRPGTSGAYNEQFF. The CDR3 DNA reads as TGTGCCAGCAGACCGGGGACTAGCGGGGCCTACAATGAGCAGTTCTTC.

The chain couples TRBV5-6 to TRBJ2-3; 12 positions match TRBD2. Germline CDR1 and CDR2: SGHDT and YYEEEE. The CDR3 runs 18 residues. V lost 4 bases, J lost 0 bases, and 9 bases stayed unmatched. The CDR3 spells CASSTAEGLAGSTDTQYF. DNA for the CDR3: TGTGCCAGCAGCACCGCTGAAGGACTAGCGGGGAGCACAGATACGCAGTATTTT.

This chain joins TRBV5-1 and TRBJ2-1; TRBD2 aligns across 13 bases. The CDR3 has 15 residues. CDR1 and CDR2 from the germline V gene are SGHRS and YFSETQ. V was clipped by 4 bases and J by 9 bases; unmatched bases: 7. CDR3 loop: CASSPGLAGVGEQFF. The DNA for the CDR3 is TGCGCCAGCAGCCCAGGACTAGCGGGGGTTGGTGAGCAGTTCTTC.